The 3 T cell receptor beta chains below come from one sample, sequenced in a study of T cell changes during pregnancy in multiple sclerosis. The table came from immunoSEQ multiplex PCR; TCRdb's copy has only in-frame clones and leaves some out. Of tens of thousands of clones listed, over 85% are singletons. Sequencing used CD8+ T cells from peripheral blood mononuclear cells, obtained before pregnancy. The receptor source for this set is a female donor with multiple sclerosis, enrolled in a pregnancy study.

This sequence joins TRBV2 and TRBJ1-1, with D possibly being TRBD1 (6 bases). V was cut by 6 bases and J by 8 bases, with 7 bases left in between. The germline V gene encodes CDR1 SNHLY and CDR2 FYNNEI. The CDR3 sequence is 10 residues long. The CDR3, as DNA: TGTGCCAGCAGGGGGACAGAAGCTTTCTTT. Amino acids: CASRGTEAFF.

This chain joins TRBV6-1 and TRBJ1-2; D possibly corresponds to TRBD1 (6 bases). The CDR3 runs to 15 residues. Germline-derived CDR1 and CDR2 are MNHNS and SASEGT. Trimming took 7 bases from V and 5 from J, leaving 20 bases between them. This CDR3 reads CASTTSGGQPYGYTF. CDR3 in DNA: TGTGCCAGCACTACAAGCGGGGGACAACCATATGGCTACACCTTC.

This clone is categorized as medium-sized. The chain links TRBV4-3 to TRBJ2-7; 8 bases are shared with TRBD2. The CDR3 is made up of 15 amino acids. Germline lookup yields CDR1 LGHNA and CDR2 YSLEER. V lost 1 base, J lost 1 base, and 3 bases stayed unmatched. In DNA, the CDR3 is TGCGCCAGCAGCCAAGTACTAGCGGAATCCTACGAGCAGTACTTC. Amino acids: CASSQVLAESYEQYF.